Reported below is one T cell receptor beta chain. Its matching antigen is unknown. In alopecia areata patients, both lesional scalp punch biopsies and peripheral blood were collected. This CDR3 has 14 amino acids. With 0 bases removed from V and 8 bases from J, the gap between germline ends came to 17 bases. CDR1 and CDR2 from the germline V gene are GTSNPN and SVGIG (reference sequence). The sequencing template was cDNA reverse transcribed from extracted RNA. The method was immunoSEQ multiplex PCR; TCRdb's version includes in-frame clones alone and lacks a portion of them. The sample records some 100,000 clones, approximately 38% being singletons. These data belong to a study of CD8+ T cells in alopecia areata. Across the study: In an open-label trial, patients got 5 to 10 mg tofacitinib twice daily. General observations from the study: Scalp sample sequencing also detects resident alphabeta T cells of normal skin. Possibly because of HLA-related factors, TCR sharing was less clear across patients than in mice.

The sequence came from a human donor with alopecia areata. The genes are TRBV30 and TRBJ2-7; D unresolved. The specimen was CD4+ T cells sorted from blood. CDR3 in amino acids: CAWSVPPQVGKQYF. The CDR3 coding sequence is TGTGCCTGGAGTGTACCCCCCCAGGTTGGGAAGCAGTACTTC. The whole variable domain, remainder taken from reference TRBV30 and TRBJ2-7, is SQTIHQWPATLVQPVGSPLSLECTVEGTSNPNLYWYRQAAGRGLQLLFYSVGIGQISSEVPQNLSASRPQDRQFILSSKKLLLSDSGFYLCAWSVPPQVGKQYFGPGTRLTVT.